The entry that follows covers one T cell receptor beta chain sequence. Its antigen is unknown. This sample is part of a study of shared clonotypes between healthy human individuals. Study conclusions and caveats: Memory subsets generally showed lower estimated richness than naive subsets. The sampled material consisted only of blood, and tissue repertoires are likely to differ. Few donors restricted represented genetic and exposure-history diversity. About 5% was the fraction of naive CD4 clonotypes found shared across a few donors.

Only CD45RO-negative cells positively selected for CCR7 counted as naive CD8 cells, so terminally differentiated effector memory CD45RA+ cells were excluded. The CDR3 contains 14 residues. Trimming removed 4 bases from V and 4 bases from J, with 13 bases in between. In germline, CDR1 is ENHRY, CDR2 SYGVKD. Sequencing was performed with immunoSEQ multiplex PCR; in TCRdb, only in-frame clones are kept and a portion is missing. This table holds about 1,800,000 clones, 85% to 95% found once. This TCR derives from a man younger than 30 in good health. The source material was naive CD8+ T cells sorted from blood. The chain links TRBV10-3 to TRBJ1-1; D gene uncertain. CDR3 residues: CAISGKRVVTEAFF. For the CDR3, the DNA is TGTGCCATCAGTGGGAAGAGGGTGGTCACTGAAGCTTTCTTT.